This paragraph covers one T cell receptor (beta chain) sequence. What it binds is unknown. The CDR3 has 14 residues. The junction had 3 bases not matched to a gene; V was cut back by 2 bases and J by 3 bases. CDR1 LGHNA and CDR2 YNFKEQ come from the germline V gene. It was with 60 Vbeta and 13 Jbeta primers that the PCR ran. Repertoires were generated with immunoSEQ multiplex PCR, while TCRdb's copy carries only in-frame clones and drops some. The repertoire has about 120,000 clones, 74% of them found once; the top ten carry 2% to 2.5%. The data stem from a study of cytomegalovirus exposure and HLA in healthy donors. Study context: Around 78 million unique TCR sequences came from HLA-typed donors in an early release.

Study-level points and caveats: Earlier analysis yielded a pattern in which most TCR beta V segments were productive about 87% or about 30% of the time. High sensitivity and specificity were reportedly achieved when the classifier diagnosed cytomegalovirus status. TCR beta chain V- and J-gene trimming was linked, in a later analysis, to a missense variant in DCLRE1C.

Sequenced input: PBMCs. The V gene is TRBV4-2, the J gene TRBJ2-7, with 8 bases matching TRBD1. This clonotype originated in a human donor in good health. CDR3 residues: CASSQRTGFYEQYF. The DNA of the CDR3 is TGTGCCAGCAGCCAAAGGACAGGGTTCTACGAGCAGTACTTC.